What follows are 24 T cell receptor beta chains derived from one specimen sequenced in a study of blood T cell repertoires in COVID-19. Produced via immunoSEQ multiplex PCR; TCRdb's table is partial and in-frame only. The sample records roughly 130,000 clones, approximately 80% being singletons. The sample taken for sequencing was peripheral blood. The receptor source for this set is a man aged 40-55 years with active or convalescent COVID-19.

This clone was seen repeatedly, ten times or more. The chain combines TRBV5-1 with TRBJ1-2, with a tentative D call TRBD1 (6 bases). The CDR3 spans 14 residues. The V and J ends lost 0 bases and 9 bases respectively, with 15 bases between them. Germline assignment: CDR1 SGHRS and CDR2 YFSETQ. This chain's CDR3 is CASSLAVTGGSYTF. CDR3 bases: TGCGCCAGCAGCTTGGCAGTGACAGGAGGAAGCTACACCTTC. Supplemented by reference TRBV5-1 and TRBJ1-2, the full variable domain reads KAGVTQTPRYLIKTRGQQVTLSCSPISGHRSVSWYQQTPGQGLQFLFEYFSETQRNKGNFPGRFSGRQFSNSRSEMNVSTLELGDSALYLCASSLAVTGGSYTFGSGTRLTVV.

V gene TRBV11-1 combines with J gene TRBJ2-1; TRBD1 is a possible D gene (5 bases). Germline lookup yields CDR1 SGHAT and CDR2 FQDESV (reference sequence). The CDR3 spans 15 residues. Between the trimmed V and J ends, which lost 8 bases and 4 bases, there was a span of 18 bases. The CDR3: CASQPGGALYNEQFF. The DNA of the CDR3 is TGTGCCAGCCAGCCGGGTGGGGCGCTTTACAATGAGCAGTTCTTC.

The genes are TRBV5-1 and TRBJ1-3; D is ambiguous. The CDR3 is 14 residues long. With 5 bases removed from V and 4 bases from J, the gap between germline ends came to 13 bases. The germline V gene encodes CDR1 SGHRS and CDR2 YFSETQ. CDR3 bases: TGCGCCAGCAGGGGTGCGGGTTCAGGAAACACCATATATTTT. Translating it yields CASRGAGSGNTIYF.

CDR3 protein: CASSFRGTVVNTEAFF. The CDR3 coding sequence is TGTGCCAGCAGCTTTAGGGGGACAGTAGTGAACACTGAAGCTTTCTTT. V gene TRBV7-2 combines with J gene TRBJ1-1; 7 nucleotides match TRBD1. V was clipped by 3 bases and J by 0 bases; unmatched bases: 7. Germline CDR1 SGHTA, CDR2 FQGNSA. This CDR3 has 16 residues.

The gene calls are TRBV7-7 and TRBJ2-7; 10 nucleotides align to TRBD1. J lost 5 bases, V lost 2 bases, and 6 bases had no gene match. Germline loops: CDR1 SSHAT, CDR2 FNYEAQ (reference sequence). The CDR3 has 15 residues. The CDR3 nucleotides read TGTGCCAGCAGCTTATCGGGACAGGGGTTCCACGAGCAGTACTTC. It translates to CASSLSGQGFHEQYF.

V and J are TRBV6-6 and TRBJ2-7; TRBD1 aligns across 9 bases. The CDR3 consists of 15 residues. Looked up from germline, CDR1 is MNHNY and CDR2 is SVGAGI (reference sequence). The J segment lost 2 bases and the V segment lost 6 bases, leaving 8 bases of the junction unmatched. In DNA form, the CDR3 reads TGTGCCAGCAGGAATAGACAGGGGGTCGCCTACGAGCAGTACTTC. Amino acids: CASRNRQGVAYEQYF.

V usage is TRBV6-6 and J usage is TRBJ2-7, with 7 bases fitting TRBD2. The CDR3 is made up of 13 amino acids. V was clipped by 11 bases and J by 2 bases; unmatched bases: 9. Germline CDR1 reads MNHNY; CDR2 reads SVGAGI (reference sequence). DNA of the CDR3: TGTGCCTCCCGAGCGGGATACACCTACGAGCAGTACTTC. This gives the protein CASRAGYTYEQYF.

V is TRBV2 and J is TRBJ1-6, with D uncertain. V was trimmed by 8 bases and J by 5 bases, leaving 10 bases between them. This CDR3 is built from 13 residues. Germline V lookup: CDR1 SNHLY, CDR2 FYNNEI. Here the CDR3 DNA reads TGTGCCAGCCTTCGCGATAATAATTCACCCCTCCACTTT. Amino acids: CASLRDNNSPLHF.

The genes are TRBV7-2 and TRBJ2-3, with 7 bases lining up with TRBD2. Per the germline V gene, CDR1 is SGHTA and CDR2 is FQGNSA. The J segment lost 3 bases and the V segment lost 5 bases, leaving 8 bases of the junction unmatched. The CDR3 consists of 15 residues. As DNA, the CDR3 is TGTGCCAGCAGCCCTGGGGGGGGACGAACAGATACGCAGTATTTT. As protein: CASSPGGGRTDTQYF.

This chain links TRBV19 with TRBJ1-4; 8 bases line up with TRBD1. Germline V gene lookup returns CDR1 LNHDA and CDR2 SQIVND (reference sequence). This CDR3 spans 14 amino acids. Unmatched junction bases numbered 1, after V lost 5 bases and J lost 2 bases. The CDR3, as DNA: TGTGCCAGTAGTGGGACAGGTACTAATGAAAAACTGTTTTTT. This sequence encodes CASSGTGTNEKLFF.

The CDR3 here is CASSQEVRNFETQYF. The DNA for the CDR3 is TGTGCCAGCAGCCAAGAAGTTAGAAACTTTGAGACCCAGTACTTC. The chain uses TRBV4-2 and TRBJ2-5; D gene uncertain. Between the trimmed V and J ends, which lost 0 bases and 5 bases, there was a span of 13 bases. The germline CDR1 and CDR2 sequences are LGHNA and YNFKEQ. CDR3 length equals 15 residues.

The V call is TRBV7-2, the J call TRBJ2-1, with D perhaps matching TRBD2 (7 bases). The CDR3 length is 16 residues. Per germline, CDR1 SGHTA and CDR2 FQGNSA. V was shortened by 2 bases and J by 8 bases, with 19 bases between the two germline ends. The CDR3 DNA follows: TGTGCCAGCAGCTTAAGTCGAGGGGGGGCGATGGATGAGCAGTTCTTC. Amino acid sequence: CASSLSRGGAMDEQFF.

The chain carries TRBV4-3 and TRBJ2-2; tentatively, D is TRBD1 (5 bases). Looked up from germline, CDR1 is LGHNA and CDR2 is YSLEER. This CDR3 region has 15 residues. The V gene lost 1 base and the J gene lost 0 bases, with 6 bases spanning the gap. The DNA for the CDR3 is TGCGCCAGCAGCCAAGTGACAGCGAACACCGGGGAGCTGTTTTTT. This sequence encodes CASSQVTANTGELFF.

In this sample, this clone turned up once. The CDR3 is CASSESDRGGTIYF. The CDR3 coding sequence is TGTGCCAGCAGTGAATCGGACCGAGGAGGCACCATATATTTT. The V and J genes are TRBV6-1 and TRBJ1-3; D remains unclear. CDR3 length: 14 amino acids. Germline V CDR1 and CDR2: MNHNS, SASEGT. V was clipped by 2 bases and J by 9 bases, with 14 bases between them.

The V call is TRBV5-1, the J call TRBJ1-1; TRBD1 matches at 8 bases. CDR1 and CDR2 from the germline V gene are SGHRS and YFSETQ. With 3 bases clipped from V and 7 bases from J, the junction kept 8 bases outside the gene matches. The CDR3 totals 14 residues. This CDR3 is CASSYNRGVNEAFF. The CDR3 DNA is TGCGCCAGCAGCTATAACAGGGGGGTTAATGAAGCTTTCTTT.

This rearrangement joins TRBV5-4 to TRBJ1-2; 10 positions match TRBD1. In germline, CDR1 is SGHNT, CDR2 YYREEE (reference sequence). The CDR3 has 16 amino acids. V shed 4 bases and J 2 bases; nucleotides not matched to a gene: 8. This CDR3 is CASSLRGGQGNYGYTF. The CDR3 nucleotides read TGTGCCAGCAGCCTAAGAGGGGGACAGGGGAACTATGGCTACACCTTC.

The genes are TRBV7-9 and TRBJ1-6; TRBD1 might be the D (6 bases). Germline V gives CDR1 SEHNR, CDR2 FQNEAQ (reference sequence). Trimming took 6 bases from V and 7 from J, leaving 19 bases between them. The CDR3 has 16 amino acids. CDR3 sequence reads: CASRRGGASENSPLHF. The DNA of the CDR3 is TGTGCCAGCAGGAGGGGGGGGGCCTCAGAAAATTCACCCCTCCACTTT. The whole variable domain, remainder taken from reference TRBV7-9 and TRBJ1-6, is DTGVSQNPRHKITKRGQNVTFRCDPISEHNRLYWYRQTLGQGPEFLTYFQNEAQLEKSRLLSDRFSAERPKGSFSTLEIQRTEQGDSAMYLCASRRGGASENSPLHFGNGTRLTVT.

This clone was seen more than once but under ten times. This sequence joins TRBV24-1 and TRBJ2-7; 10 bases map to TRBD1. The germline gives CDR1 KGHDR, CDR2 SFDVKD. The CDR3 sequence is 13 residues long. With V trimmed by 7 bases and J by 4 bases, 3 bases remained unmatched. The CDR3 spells CATSPGQGYEQYF. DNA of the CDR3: TGTGCCACCAGCCCGGGACAGGGGTACGAGCAGTACTTC.

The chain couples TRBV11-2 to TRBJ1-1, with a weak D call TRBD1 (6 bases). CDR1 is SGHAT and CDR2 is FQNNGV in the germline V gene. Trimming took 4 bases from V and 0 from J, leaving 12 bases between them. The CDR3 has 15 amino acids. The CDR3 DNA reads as TGTGCCAGCAGCTACACCAGGGGCATGAACACTGAAGCTTTCTTT. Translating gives CASSYTRGMNTEAFF.

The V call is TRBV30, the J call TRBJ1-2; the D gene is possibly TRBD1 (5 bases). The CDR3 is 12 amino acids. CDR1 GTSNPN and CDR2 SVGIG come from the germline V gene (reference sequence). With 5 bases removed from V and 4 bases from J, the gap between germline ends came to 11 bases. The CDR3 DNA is TGTGCCTGGGAAGGGGCGTCCTATGGCTACACCTTC. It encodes CAWEGASYGYTF.

The DNA for the CDR3 is TGTGCCAGCAGTTACTCTTTCAGGGATCAGCCCCAGCATTTT. Its protein product is CASSYSFRDQPQHF. The chain carries TRBV6-5 and TRBJ1-5; D is possibly TRBD1 (5 bases). The CDR3 sequence is 14 residues long. Germline CDR1 and CDR2: MNHEY and SVGAGI. With 0 bases removed from V and 5 bases from J, the gap between germline ends came to 8 bases.

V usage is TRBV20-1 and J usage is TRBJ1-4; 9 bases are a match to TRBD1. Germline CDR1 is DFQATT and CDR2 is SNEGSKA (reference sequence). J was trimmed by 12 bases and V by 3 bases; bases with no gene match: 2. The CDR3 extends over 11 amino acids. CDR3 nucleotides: TGCAGTGCTAGCGACAGGGGGGAACTGTTTTTT. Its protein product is CSASDRGELFF.

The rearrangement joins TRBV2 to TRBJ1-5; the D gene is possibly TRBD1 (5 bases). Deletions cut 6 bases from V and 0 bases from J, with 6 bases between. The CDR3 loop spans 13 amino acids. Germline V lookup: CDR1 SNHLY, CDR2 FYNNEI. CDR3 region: CASRDSSNQPQHF. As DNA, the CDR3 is TGTGCCAGCAGAGACAGTAGCAATCAGCCCCAGCATTTT.

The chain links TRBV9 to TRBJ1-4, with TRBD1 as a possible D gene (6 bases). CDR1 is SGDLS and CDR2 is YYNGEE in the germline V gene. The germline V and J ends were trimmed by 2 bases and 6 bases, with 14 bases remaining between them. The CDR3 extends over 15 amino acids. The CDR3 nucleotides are TGTGCCAGCAGCGTCGAGGGAGGGGGGTATGAAAAACTGTTTTTT. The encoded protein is CASSVEGGGYEKLFF.